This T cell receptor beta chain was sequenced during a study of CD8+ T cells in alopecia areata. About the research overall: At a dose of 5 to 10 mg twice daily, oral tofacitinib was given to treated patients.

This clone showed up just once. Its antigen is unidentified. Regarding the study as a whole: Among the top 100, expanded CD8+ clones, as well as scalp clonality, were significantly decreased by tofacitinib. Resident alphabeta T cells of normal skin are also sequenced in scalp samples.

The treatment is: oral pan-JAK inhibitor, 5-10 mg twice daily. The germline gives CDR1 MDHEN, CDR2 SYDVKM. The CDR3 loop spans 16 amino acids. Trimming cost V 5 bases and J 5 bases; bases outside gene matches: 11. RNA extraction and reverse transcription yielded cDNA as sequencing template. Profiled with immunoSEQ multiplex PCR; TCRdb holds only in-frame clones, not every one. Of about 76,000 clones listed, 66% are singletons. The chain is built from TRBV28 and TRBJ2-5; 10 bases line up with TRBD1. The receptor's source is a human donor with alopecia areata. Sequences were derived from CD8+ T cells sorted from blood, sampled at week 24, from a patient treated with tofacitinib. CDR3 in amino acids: CASSPKRQGAGETQYF. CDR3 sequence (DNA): TGTGCCAGCAGTCCCAAAAGACAGGGGGCAGGGGAGACCCAGTACTTC.